This T cell receptor (beta chain) is from a study of beta chain features in type 1 diabetes. Study information: Researchers looked at about 110 million sorted cells across all samples. Findings and limits, study-wide: In every one of the four CD4+ subsets, TCRB CDR3s were moderately but significantly shorter in Type 1 diabetes patients. Shorter templates might be favored by PCR, equally in patients and controls.

In its sample, this clone was seen a few times. The target antigen is unknown. Expressed TCRB transcripts were sequenced because the entire RNA isolate underwent reverse transcription. For naive, central memory and regulatory T cell samples, reads averaged about 3.7 million. Produced via immunoSEQ multiplex PCR; TCRdb's table is partial and in-frame only. This sample has hundreds of thousands of clones, with around an eighth found just once. CDR3 length equals 12 residues. CDR1 and CDR2 from the germline V gene are SQVTM and ANQGSEA. Trimming took off 4 bases at V and 6 bases at J, with 13 bases between the two ends. One heparinised blood draw, averaging roughly 0.11 L, came from each donor.

The chain joins TRBV29-1 to TRBJ2-7, with TRBD1 as a possible D gene (8 bases). The origin of this receptor is a man between 18 and 29 years old with type 1 diabetes. The sample comprised naive CD4+ T cells from blood. The DNA of the CDR3 is TGCAGCGTTGGAACAGGGGGGGGCGAGCAGTACTTC. Protein: CSVGTGGGEQYF.